This TCR beta chain was profiled in a study of cytomegalovirus exposure and HLA in healthy donors. Primers for the PCR totalled 60 Vbeta and 13 Jbeta. Sequencing was performed with immunoSEQ multiplex PCR; in TCRdb, only in-frame clones are kept and a portion is missing. The sample has under 150,000 clones, about 76% seen once. V shed 9 bases and J shed 6 bases, with 18 bases lying between them. CDR1 and CDR2 from the germline V gene are WNHNN and SYGVQD (reference sequence). There are 14 residues in the CDR3. This clone appeared a few times. The sequenced sample consisted of PBMCs. The J gene is TRBJ2-1, the V gene TRBV10-1; tentatively, D is TRBD1 (6 bases). The sequence was obtained from a woman in her 40s in good health and CMV-seronegative. The CDR3 spells CARTTGTMSNEQFF. CDR3 nucleotide sequence: TGCGCCAGAACCACCGGGACAATGAGCAATGAGCAGTTCTTC.